This T cell receptor (beta chain) emerged from a study of a mutant IDH1 vaccine in newly diagnosed glioma. The wider study: Investigators started vaccination 4-6 weeks after radiotherapy alone, or with temozolomide cycles. Treated patients, averaging around 40 years, were around 60% male and roughly 38% female. General observations from the study: Patients showed vaccine-induced immune responses at a rate of 80% to 95%.

On this clone itself: Its matching antigen is unknown.

Profiled with immunoSEQ multiplex PCR; TCRdb holds only in-frame clones, not every one. This table holds about 36,000 clones, roughly 81% found once. CDR3 length: 15 amino acids. V lost 4 bases, J lost 1 base, and 2 bases stayed unmatched. CDR1 is SGDLS, CDR2 YYNGEE, per germline. Time point noted: week 5, during vaccination. Vaccination used 300 ug of mutant IDH1 20-mer peptide per dose, with topical imiquimod. New astrocytomas of WHO grade 3 or 4 that were IDH1-mutant and ATRX-lost were found in the donors. Source: PBMCs, taken from a glioma patient whose treatment included an IDH1 peptide vaccine. This TCR came from a man aged 50 to 59 with glioma. The V call is TRBV9, the J call TRBJ2-2, with 9 bases matching TRBD2. CDR3 DNA sequence: TGTGCCAGCAGCATAGCGGGGGTGAACACCGGGGAGCTGTTTTTT. Amino acids: CASSIAGVNTGELFF.